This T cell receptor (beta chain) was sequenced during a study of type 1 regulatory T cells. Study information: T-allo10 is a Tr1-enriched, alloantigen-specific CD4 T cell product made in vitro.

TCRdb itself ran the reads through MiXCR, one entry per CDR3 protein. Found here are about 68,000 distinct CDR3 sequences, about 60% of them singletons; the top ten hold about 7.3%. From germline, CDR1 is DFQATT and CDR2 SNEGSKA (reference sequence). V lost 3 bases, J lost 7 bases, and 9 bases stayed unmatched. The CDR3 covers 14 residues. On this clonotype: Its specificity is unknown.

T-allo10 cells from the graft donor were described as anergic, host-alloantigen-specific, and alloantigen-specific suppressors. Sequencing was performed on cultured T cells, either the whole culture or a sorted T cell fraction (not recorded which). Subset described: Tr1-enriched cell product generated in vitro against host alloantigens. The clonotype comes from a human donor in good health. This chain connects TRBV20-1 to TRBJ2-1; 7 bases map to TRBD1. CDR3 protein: CSASDYARGNEQFF. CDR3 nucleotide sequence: TGCAGTGCTAGTGACTATGCCAGGGGGAATGAGCAGTTCTTC.